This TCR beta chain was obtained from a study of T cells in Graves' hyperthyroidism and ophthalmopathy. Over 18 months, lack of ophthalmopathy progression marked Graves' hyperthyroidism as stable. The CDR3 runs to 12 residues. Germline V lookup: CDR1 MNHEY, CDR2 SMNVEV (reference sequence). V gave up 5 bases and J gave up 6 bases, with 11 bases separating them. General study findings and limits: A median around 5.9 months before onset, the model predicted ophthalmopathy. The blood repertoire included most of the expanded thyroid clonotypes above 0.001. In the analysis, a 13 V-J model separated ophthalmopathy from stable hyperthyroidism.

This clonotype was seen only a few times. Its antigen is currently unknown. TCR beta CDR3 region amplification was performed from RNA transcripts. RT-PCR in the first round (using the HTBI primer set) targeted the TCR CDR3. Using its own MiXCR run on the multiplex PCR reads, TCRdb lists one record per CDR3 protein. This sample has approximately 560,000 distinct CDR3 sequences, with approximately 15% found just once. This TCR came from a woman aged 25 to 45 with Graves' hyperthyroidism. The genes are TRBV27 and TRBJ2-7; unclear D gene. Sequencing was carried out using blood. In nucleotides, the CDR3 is TGTGCCAGCAGTCCCTACCCCGGCGAGCAGTACTTC. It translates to CASSPYPGEQYF.